This TCR beta chain was observed in a study of identical twins. A universal primer site came from template switching; cDNA carried unique molecular identifiers. MiXCR, run by TCRdb on the 5' RACE reads, gives a single entry per CDR3 protein. The table has over 600,000 distinct CDR3 sequences, 21% seen once. Findings of the study overall: Fewer insertions characterized abundant cord blood beta clonotypes, whereas memory repertoires showed none. Its conclusions, products of cross-sectional statistical analysis, did not come from following the same donors.

Germline V gives CDR1 ENHRY, CDR2 SYGVKD. This CDR3 has 14 amino acids. The ends were cut back, 0 bases at V and 3 bases at J, with 5 bases in the middle. Concerning this clonotype itself: The antigen is unknown.

The same data also contributed to another study, on T cells expressing NK-cell markers. That work adds: Repertoire data for TCR beta were derived from sorted T cells (CD3+CD56+NKG2C+, CD3+CD56+NKG2C- and CD3+CD56-NKG2C+).

Sequencing used PBMCs. This clonotype was sampled from a young woman in good health. The genes are TRBV10-3 and TRBJ1-4; D gene ambiguous. The CDR3 reads CAISESVSNEKLFF. For the CDR3, the DNA is TGTGCCATCAGTGAGTCCGTATCTAATGAAAAACTGTTTTTT.